This paragraph reports one T cell receptor beta chain. The sample belongs to a study of blood T cell repertoires in COVID-19. Study details: COVID-19 samples, acute and convalescent, were from the United States, Italy and Spain. The cDNA or gDNA used as material had been derived from T cells, B-cell-depleted T cells, or PBMCs.

Researchers sorted participants into cohorts using their self-reported clinical history. Germline CDR1 SGHKS, CDR2 YYEKEE (reference sequence). This CDR3 region has 16 residues. J was trimmed by 1 base and V by 0 bases; bases with no gene match: 1. Authors' methods: Reference gene primer amplification in the assay estimated nucleated cell counts. Some clones are missing from TCRdb's copy, which holds only in-frame ones; the method was immunoSEQ multiplex PCR. The DNA gave D and trimming, while V, J and clone size come from that table. Altogether approximately 180,000 clones are present, about 72% being singletons, with the ten largest covering 15% to 20%.

The receptor's source is a woman aged 45 to 65 who had recovered from COVID-19. The rearrangement uses TRBV5-5 and TRBJ2-3, with TRBD2 matching 11 bases. The sequencing sample was made of PBMCs or T cells enriched from blood (not recorded which). The chain's CDR3 is CASSLGGLAGTDTQYF. CDR3 coding DNA: TGTGCCAGCAGCTTGGGGGGACTAGCGGGCACAGATACGCAGTATTTT.